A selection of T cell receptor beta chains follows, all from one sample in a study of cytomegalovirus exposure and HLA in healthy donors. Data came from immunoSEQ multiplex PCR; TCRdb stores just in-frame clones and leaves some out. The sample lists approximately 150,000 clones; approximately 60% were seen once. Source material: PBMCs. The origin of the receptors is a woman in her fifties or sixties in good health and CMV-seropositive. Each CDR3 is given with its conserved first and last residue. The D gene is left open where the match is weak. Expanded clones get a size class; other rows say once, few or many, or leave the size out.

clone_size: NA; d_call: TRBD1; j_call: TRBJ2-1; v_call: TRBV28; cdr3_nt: TGTGCCAGCAGTTCGGGGACAGGGGTTGAGAATGAGCAGTTCTTC; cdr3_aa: CASSSGTGVENEQFF
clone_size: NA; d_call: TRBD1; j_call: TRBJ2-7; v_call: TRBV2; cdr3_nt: TGTGCCAGCAAAGGACAGGGGGCGCGCGAGCAGTACTTC; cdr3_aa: CASKGQGAREQYF
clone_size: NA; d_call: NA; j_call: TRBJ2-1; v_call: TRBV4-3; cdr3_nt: TGCGCCAGCAGCCAGGTTATGGGGGCCAATGAGCAGTTCTTC; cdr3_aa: CASSQVMGANEQFF
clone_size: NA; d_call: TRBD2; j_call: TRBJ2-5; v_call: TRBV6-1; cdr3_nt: TGTGCCACCTCAAAGGCGGGGGAAGAGACCCAGTACTTC; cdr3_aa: CATSKAGEETQYF
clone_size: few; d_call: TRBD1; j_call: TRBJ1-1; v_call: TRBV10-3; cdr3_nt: TGTGCCATCAGCCGTACCGGGACAGGGATTGAAGCTTTCTTT; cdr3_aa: CAISRTGTGIEAFF
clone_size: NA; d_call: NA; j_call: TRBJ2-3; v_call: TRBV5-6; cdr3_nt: TGTGCCAGCAGCTTGGGTGCGAGGGTTGGCACAGATACGCAGTATTTT; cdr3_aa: CASSLGARVGTDTQYF
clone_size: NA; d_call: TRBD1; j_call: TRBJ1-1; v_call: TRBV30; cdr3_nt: TGTGCCTGGAGCGTTACAGGGGACACTGAAGCTTTCTTT; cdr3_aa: CAWSVTGDTEAFF
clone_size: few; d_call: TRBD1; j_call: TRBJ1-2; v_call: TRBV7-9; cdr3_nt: TGTGCCAGCAGCCCACAGGGGGGCTATGGCTACACCTTC; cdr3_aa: CASSPQGGYGYTF
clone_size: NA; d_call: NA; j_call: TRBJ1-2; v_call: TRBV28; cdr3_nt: TGTGCCAGCAGGGGGGGATCTCGCGGCTACACCTTC; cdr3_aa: CASRGGSRGYTF
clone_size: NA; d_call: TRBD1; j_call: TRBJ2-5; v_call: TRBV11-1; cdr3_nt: TGTGCCAGCAGCACCACACAGGGGTATGGCGCGACCCAGTACTTC; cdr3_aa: CASSTTQGYGATQYF
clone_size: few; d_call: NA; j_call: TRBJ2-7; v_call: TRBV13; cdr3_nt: TGTGCCAGCAGCTTAGGATTATACGAGCAGTACTTC; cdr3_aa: CASSLGLYEQYF
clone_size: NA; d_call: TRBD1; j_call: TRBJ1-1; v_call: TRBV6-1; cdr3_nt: TGTGCCAGCAGTGTAGCCGGGACAGGGGGCAGGTACACTGAAGCTTTCTTT; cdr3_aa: CASSVAGTGGRYTEAFF
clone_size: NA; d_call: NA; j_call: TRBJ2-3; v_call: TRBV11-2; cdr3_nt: TGTGCCAGCAGCTTAGCATCCCCTATCGGGGATACGCAGTATTTT; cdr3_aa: CASSLASPIGDTQYF
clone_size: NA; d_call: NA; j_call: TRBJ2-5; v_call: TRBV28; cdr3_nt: TGTGCCAGCAAACGGGGATCGGGGGAGACCCAGTACTTC; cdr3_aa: CASKRGSGETQYF
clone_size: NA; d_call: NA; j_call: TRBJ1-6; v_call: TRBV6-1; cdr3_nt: TGTGCCAGCAGTGAACACAGGGATTCTTCACCCCTCCACTTT; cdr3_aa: CASSEHRDSSPLHF
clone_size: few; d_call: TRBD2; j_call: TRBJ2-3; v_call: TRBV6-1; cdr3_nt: TGTGCCGGTAGCCGGACTAGCGGGAGGATAGATACGCAGTATTTT; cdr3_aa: CAGSRTSGRIDTQYF
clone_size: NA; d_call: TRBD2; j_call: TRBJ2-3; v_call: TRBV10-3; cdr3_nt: TGTGCCATCAGTGATGCTAGCGGGAGACGAAGAGTAACAGATACGCAGTATTTT; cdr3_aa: CAISDASGRRRVTDTQYF
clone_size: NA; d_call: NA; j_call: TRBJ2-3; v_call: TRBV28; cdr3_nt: TGTGCCAGCAGTGGCCTCCCTGGCGGAGGGCTCACAGATACGCAGTATTTT; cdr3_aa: CASSGLPGGGLTDTQYF
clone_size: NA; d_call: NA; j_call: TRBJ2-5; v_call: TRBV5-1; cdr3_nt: TGCGCCAGCAGCTTGGGACGGACTCAAGAGACCCAGTACTTC; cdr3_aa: CASSLGRTQETQYF
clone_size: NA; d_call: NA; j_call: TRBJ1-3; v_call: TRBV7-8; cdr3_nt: TGTGCCAGCAGCTTTGACAGGAGCTCTGGAAACACCATATATTTT; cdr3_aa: CASSFDRSSGNTIYF
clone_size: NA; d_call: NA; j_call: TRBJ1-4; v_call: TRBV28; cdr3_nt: TGTGCCAGCAGGGGTCAGGGGATTGCTAATGAAAAACTGTTTTTT; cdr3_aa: CASRGQGIANEKLFF
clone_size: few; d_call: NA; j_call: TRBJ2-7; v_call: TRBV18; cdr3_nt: TGTGCCAGCTTTTCCAACGGACAGGAGGGTGACGAGCAGTACTTC; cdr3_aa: CASFSNGQEGDEQYF
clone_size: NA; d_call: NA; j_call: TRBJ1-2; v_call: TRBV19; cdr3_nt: TGTGCCAGTAGTATGAAACAGGGAGTCAACTATGGCTACACCTTC; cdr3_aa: CASSMKQGVNYGYTF
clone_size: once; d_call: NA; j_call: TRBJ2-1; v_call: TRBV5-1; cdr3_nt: TGCGCCAGCAGCTTGGACGGCGGGGACAATGAGCAGTTCTTC; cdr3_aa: CASSLDGGDNEQFF
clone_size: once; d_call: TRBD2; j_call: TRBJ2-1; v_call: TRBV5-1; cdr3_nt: TGCGCCAGCAGGACTAGCGGGGGAAGCTCCTACAATGAGCAGTTCTTC; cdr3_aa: CASRTSGGSSYNEQFF
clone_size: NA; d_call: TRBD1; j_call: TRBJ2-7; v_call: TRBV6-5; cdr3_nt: TGTGCCAGCAGTAGGGGACAGGGGCACGAGCAGTACTTC; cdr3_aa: CASSRGQGHEQYF
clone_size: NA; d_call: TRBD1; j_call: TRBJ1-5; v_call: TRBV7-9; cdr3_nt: TGTGCCAGCAGCATCACTTCGGGACAGGGTGGTTCGAGCAATCAGCCCCAGCATTTT; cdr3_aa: CASSITSGQGGSSNQPQHF
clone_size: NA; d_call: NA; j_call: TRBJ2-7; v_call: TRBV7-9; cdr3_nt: TGTGCCAGCAGCTTTGGGGGAGGGGGCGAGCAGTACTTC; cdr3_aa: CASSFGGGGEQYF
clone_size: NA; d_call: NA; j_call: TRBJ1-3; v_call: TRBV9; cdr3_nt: TGTGCCAGCAGCGTAGGGGGGGGGCTCTCTGGAAACACCATATATTTT; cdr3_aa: CASSVGGGLSGNTIYF
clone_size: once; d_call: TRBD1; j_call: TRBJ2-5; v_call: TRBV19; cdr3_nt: TGTGCCAGTAGTGACAGGGCCCAAGAGACCCAGTACTTC; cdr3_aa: CASSDRAQETQYF
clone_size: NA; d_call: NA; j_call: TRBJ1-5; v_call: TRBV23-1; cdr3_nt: TGCGCCCGACAGTGGGGCAATCAGCCCCAGCATTTT; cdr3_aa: CARQWGNQPQHF
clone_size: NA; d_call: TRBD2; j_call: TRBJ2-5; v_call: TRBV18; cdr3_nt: TGTGCCAGCTCACCGACTAGCGGGAGAGAGACCCAGTACTTC; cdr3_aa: CASSPTSGRETQYF
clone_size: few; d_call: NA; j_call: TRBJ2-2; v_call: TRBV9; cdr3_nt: TGTGCCAGCAGCGTTAAGGGGTTAACCGGGGAGCTGTTTTTT; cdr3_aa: CASSVKGLTGELFF
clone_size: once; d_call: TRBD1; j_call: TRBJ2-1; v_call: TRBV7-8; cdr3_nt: TGTGCCAGCAGCTTATTCACAGGGGCCTACAATGAGCAGTTCTTC; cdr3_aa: CASSLFTGAYNEQFF
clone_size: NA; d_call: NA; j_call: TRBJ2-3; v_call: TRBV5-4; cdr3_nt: TGTGCCAGCAGCCTACTAGGAGGAGATACGCAGTATTTT; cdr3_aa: CASSLLGGDTQYF
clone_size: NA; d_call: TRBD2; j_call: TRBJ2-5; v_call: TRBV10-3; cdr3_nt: TGTGCCATCAGTGCCTTAGCGGGAGGGGAGACCCAGTACTTC; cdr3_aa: CAISALAGGETQYF
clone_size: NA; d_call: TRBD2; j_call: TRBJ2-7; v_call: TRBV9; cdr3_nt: TGTGCCAGCAGCGACGATAGGGGAGGGGACGAGCAGTACTTC; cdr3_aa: CASSDDRGGDEQYF
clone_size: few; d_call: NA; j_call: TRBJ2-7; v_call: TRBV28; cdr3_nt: TGTGCCAGCAGTTTGCCGGACTTCTACTACGAGCAGTACTTC; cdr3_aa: CASSLPDFYYEQYF
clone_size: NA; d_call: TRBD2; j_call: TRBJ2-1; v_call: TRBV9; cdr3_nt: TGTGCCAGCAGCGCCCTAGGACTAGCCTCCTACAATGAGCAGTTCTTC; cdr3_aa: CASSALGLASYNEQFF
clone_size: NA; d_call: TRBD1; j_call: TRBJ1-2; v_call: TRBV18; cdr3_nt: TGTGCCAGCTCAAAAGACAGGGTTGATGGCTACACCTTC; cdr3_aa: CASSKDRVDGYTF
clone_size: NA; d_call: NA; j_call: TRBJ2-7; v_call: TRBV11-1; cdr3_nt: TGTGCCAGCAGCGCCGGGAGCTACGAGCAGTACTTC; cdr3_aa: CASSAGSYEQYF
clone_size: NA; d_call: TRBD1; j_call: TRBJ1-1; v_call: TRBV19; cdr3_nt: TGTGCCAGTAGATGGGGACAGGGGAACACTGAAGCTTTCTTT; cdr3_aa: CASRWGQGNTEAFF